The clone carrying this TCR beta chain was found a few times. The antigen is unknown. In the authors' methods: Junction-only sequences without quality scores came from ImmunoSEQ, so filtering differed. The method was immunoSEQ multiplex PCR; TCRdb's version includes in-frame clones alone and lacks a portion of them. Clonal size and the V and J genes are those of that table, whereas D and trimming came from the DNA. The table lists under 750,000 clones, roughly 72% of them singletons, with over 1.5% in the top ten. Trimming pared 3 bases from V and 8 bases from J, leaving 17 bases between. Looked up from germline, CDR1 is ENHRY and CDR2 is SYGVKD. The CDR3 runs to 14 residues. These data belong to a study of shared clonotypes between healthy human individuals. Overall study findings and caveats: Estimated richness was generally greater in naive than memory subsets. Generation probabilities were higher for clonotypes shared across all four sorted-subset donors than for unshared ones.

The sequencing input was memory CD4+ T cells sorted from blood. The subset: CD45RA-negative fraction. V usage is TRBV10-3 and J usage is TRBJ2-7; D is possibly TRBD2 (5 bases). The receptor comes from a woman in her twenties or thirties in good health. DNA for the CDR3: TGTGCCATCAGTGACTCGGGATACCTACGAAAGCAGTACTTC. Its translation: CAISDSGYLRKQYF.